Listed below are T cell receptor beta chains from one sample, sequenced in a study of identical twins. TCRdb re-called the 5' RACE reads with MiXCR, one entry per CDR3 protein. The profile covers roughly 720,000 distinct CDR3 sequences, with 15% to 20% appearing a single time and around 13% taken by the ten largest. The sample was also linked to a second study, of T cells expressing NK-cell markers.

The sample taken for sequencing was PBMCs. These receptors all stem from a woman aged 18-35 years in good health. Each CDR3 is given with its conserved first and last residue.

CDR3aa	v_gene
CAIRGGPTGELFF	TRBV10-3
CASKSTGGVEQYF	TRBV7-2
CSAVGPGQGAYTF	TRBV29-1
CASSSGTALDGYTF	TRBV6-5
CASSPSWGENEQFF	TRBV18
CAIKRSGGKDTQYF	TRBV27
CASSFRDSNQPQHF	TRBV7-2
CASSQGGQGNTIYF	TRBV4-1
CASSLRGSGPYF	TRBV3-1
CSAPPRTSGYQETQYF	TRBV20-1
CASSPGPQEGETQYF	TRBV3-1
CASSLRQGSAEQFF	TRBV5-5
CASSGGGATDTQYF	TRBV6-4
CASSSRGRTSSYEQYF	TRBV21-1
CASTPLQGADEQYF	TRBV7-6
CASSSEGQGVDEQFF	TRBV5-1
CSVRGETEAFF	TRBV29-1
CASSLAGDGETQYF	TRBV5-1
CAATSGEYNEQFF	TRBV10-3
CASSLAPAISYEQYF	TRBV27
CASSWDPSNEQFF	TRBV5-1
CASSLTGGNGGTEAFF	TRBV7-3